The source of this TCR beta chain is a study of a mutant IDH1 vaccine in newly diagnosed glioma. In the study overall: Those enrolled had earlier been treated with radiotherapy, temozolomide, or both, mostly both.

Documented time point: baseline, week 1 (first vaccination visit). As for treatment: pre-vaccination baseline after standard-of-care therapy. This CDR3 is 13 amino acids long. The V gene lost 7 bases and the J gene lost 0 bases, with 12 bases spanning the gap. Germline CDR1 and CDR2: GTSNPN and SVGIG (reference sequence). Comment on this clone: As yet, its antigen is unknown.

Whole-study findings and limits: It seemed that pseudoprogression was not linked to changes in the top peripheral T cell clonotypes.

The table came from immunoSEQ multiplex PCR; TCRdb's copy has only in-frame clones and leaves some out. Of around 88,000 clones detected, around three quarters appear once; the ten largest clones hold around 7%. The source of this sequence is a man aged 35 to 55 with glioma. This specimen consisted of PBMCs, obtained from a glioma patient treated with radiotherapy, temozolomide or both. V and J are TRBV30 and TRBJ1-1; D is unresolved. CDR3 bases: TGTGCCTTAAATTCGCAAATGAACACTGAAGCTTTCTTT. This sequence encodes CALNSQMNTEAFF.